This T cell receptor (beta chain) was identified during a study of post-analysis software for immune sequencing data. Across the whole study: Patients with relapsing-remitting, secondary progressive and progressive-relapsing multiple sclerosis courses were all represented. Study-wide results and limits: When patients were compared with controls, about five TRBV segments were more frequent, TRBV5-6, TRBV5-1 and TRBV20-1 among them. Samples sharing a preparation batch grouped tightly together when assessed by F measure. Controls' normalized Chao1 diversity significantly exceeded that of multiple sclerosis patients.

CDR3 length: 15 amino acids. Germline CDR1 and CDR2: DFQATT and SNEGSKA (reference sequence). The trim removed 4 bases at V and 13 bases at J, leaving 19 bases unmatched. Prepared TCR beta cDNA libraries contained unique molecular identifiers. T cells numbering roughly 1 to 10 million yielded approximately 500,000 cDNA molecules. TCRdb processed the PCR reads anew with MiXCR; each CDR3 protein has one entry. The table lists more than 450,000 distinct CDR3 sequences, roughly 45% of them singletons, with more than 1.5% in the top ten. A note on this clonotype: Its target is unknown.

Material for sequencing was blood. This rearrangement joins TRBV20-1 to TRBJ2-4, with 7 nucleotides matching TRBD1. This clonotype was obtained from a girl aged 5-17 years with multiple sclerosis. The CDR3 DNA sequence: TGCAGTGCTAATCAGGGGCAGGGGGTCAGGTACAAGCAGTACTTC. Amino acid sequence: CSANQGQGVRYKQYF.